Listed below are T cell receptor beta chains from one sample, sequenced in a study of human T cells and chemical hapten exposure. TCRdb processed the RACE reads anew with MiXCR; each CDR3 protein has one entry. Of about 82,000 distinct CDR3 sequences in the sample, 10% to 15% were seen once. Specimen: whole blood, collected in connection with sensitization to the hapten diphenylcyclopropenone (DPC). These receptors were obtained from a woman aged 50 to 60 with alopecia areata. Some clones in this sample may be carry-over from other donors' samples. Both conserved end residues are part of each CDR3. D genes are given only for firm matches. Some rows mark clone size as missing; the rest say once, few, many or name a class of expanded clone.

J | size | V | D | DNA | CDR3
TRBJ2-3 | - | TRBV9 | - | TGTGCCAGCAGCCCCCAGTATTTT | CASSPQYF
TRBJ2-7 | few | TRBV20-1 | - | TGCAGTGCTAGGGGGACTGGAGAGCAGTACTTC | CSARGTGEQYF
TRBJ2-1 | once | TRBV10-2 | - | TGCGCCAGCACCTGTGGACTGCATGGTGAGCAGTTCTTC | CASTCGLHGEQFF
TRBJ1-3 | few | TRBV7-9 | - | TGTGCCAGCAGCTTAGTCCCGGAATACTCTGGAAACACCATATATTTT | CASSLVPEYSGNTIYF
TRBJ2-1 | - | TRBV30 | - | TGTGCCTGGAGCTGGGGTCAGGAATACAATGAGCAGTTCTTC | CAWSWGQEYNEQFF
TRBJ2-3 | many | TRBV18 | - | TGTGCCAGCTCGGGGGTCACAGATACGCAGTATTTT | CASSGVTDTQYF
TRBJ1-2 | few | TRBV30 | - | TGTGCCTGGAGTCAAAACAGGGACAATGGCTACACCTTC | CAWSQNRDNGYTF
TRBJ2-4 | few | TRBV12-3/TRBV12-4 | TRBD1 | TGTGCCAGCAGCAAGACAGGGAGCCAAAACATTCAGTACTTC | CASSKTGSQNIQYF
TRBJ2-1 | - | TRBV12-3/TRBV12-4 | TRBD2 | TGTGCCAGCAGTTTTCAACTAGCGGGAGGGGCTTGGGAGCAGTTCTTC | CASSFQLAGGAWEQFF
TRBJ2-7 | few | TRBV29-1 | - | TGCAGCGCTGGGGACAACGGAAGCTACGAGCAGTACTTC | CSAGDNGSYEQYF
TRBJ2-3 | many | TRBV18 | - | TGTGCCAGCTCGACTCGGCAGGTCACAGATACGCAGTATTTT | CASSTRQVTDTQYF
TRBJ2-3 | few | TRBV20-1 | - | TGCAGTGCCAGCGGAGGGCCCGGCACAGATACGCAGTATTTT | CSASGGPGTDTQYF
TRBJ2-7 | - | TRBV2 | - | TGTGCCAGCAGTGAACCCGGGCGCGAGCAGTACTTC | CASSEPGREQYF
TRBJ2-5 | few | TRBV20-1 | TRBD2 | TGCAGTGCGGTACTAGCGTCCACCCAGTACTTC | CSAVLASTQYF
TRBJ2-1 | - | TRBV2 | - | TGTGCCAGCAGTGAAGTGCTAGGGGGACATGAGCAGTTCTTC | CASSEVLGGHEQFF
TRBJ2-3 | many | TRBV29-1 | - | TGCAGCGTCCTATACACAGATACGCAGTATTTT | CSVLYTDTQYF
TRBJ1-1 | few | TRBV3-1 | - | TGTGCCAGCAGCCAAGATCCGGCCGGGGTTACTGAAGCTTTCTTT | CASSQDPAGVTEAFF
TRBJ2-7 | many | TRBV4-2 | - | TGTGCCAGCAGCCAGGCCCTAAAGGGGGGGCCTGACGAGCAGTACTTC | CASSQALKGGPDEQYF
TRBJ2-7 | many | TRBV29-1 | - | TGCAGCGTTGGAGAGGGGCCCTCCTACGAGCAGTACTTC | CSVGEGPSYEQYF
TRBJ1-1 | - | TRBV13 | - | TGTGCCAGCAGCTTAAAATGGGTGACTGAAGCTTTCTTT | CASSLKWVTEAFF
TRBJ1-2 | - | TRBV27 | - | TGTGCCAGCCTCTCTCCATCGTATGGCTACACCTTC | CASLSPSYGYTF
TRBJ2-2 | many | TRBV20-1 | - | TGCAGTGCCCCGGAAACCGGGCGGGACCCCGGGGAGCTGTTTTTT | CSAPETGRDPGELFF
TRBJ1-2 | many | TRBV4-2 | - | TGTGCCAGCAGCCAAGGGACAGCTAACTATGGCTACACCTTC | CASSQGTANYGYTF
TRBJ2-3 | few | TRBV3-1 | TRBD2 | TGTGCCAGCAGCCAAGAAGGACTAGGGTTCACAGATACGCAGTATTTT | CASSQEGLGFTDTQYF
TRBJ2-5 | many | TRBV2 | - | TGTGCCAGCAGGATACAGGTCGAGACCCAGTACTTC | CASRIQVETQYF
TRBJ2-7 | many | TRBV12-3/TRBV12-4 | TRBD2 | TGTGCCAGCAGCACTAGCGGTAGTACCCCCCACGAGCAGTACTTC | CASSTSGSTPHEQYF
TRBJ2-1 | many | TRBV5-4 | - | TGTGCCAGCAGCTTTGGAGGTAGCGGACCCAGCTCCTACAATGAGCAGTTCTTC | CASSFGGSGPSSYNEQFF
TRBJ1-1 | many | TRBV14 | TRBD1 | TGTGCCAGCAGCCAAGATTCCCAGGGGGCGGGAGCTTTCTTT | CASSQDSQGAGAFF
TRBJ2-1 | many | TRBV14 | TRBD2 | TGTGCCAGCAGCCTAGGCTTGGGACTACCATACAATGAGCAGTTCTTC | CASSLGLGLPYNEQFF
TRBJ2-1 | few | TRBV20-1 | - | TGCAGTGCCCTTAGAACCGACAGGAGCAACTACAATGAGCAGTTCTTC | CSALRTDRSNYNEQFF
TRBJ1-2 | many | TRBV3-1 | - | TGTGCCAGCAGCCAAGCCAGCACGAACTATGGCTACACCTTC | CASSQASTNYGYTF
TRBJ2-5 | - | TRBV29-1 | - | TGCAGCGTTGGCGGTGATGGCCGAGAGACCCAGTACTTC | CSVGGDGRETQYF
TRBJ2-3 | few | TRBV12-5 | - | TGTGCTAGTCGGGACGTCGGGAAGAGGGATACGCAGTATTTT | CASRDVGKRDTQYF
TRBJ1-3 | few | TRBV6-5 | - | TGTGCCAGCAGTCTGGACCGAAGAGGAGGAAACACCATATATTTT | CASSLDRRGGNTIYF
TRBJ2-1 | - | TRBV2 | - | TGTGCCAGCAGTGTACTAGGAACTAGCTCCTACAATGAGCAGTTCTTC | CASSVLGTSSYNEQFF
TRBJ2-1 | many | TRBV20-1 | - | TGCAGTGCGCGGGGACTGCCTTACAATGAGCAGTTCTTC | CSARGLPYNEQFF
TRBJ2-2 | once | TRBV11-2 | - | TGTGCCAGCAGCGGGCGACAGGCCTTGAACACCGGGAAGCTGTTTTTT | CASSGRQALNTGKLFF
TRBJ1-4 | - | TRBV29-1 | TRBD1 | TGCAGCGTCCCAGGGGGTGGGGATGAAAAACTGTTTTTT | CSVPGGGDEKLFF
TRBJ2-1 | - | TRBV29-1 | TRBD2 | TGCAGCGTTTCCCCCGGACTAGCGGGAGGGCCTTGGTGGAATGAGCAGTTCTTC | CSVSPGLAGGPWWNEQFF
TRBJ2-7 | few | TRBV3-1 | - | TGTGCCAGCAGCTCCCTGACGGACCCTGTCGACGAGCAGTACTTC | CASSSLTDPVDEQYF
TRBJ1-1 | many | TRBV5-1 | TRBD1 | TGCGCCAGCAGCACCACAGGGGGCCGGACTGAAGCTTTCTTT | CASSTTGGRTEAFF
TRBJ2-5 | - | TRBV27 | TRBD1 | TGTGCCAGCAGTAACTTCGGACAGGGGATAGAGACCCAGTACTTC | CASSNFGQGIETQYF
TRBJ2-1 | few | TRBV29-1 | - | TGCAGCGTTGCACGCCTGGGACAATACAATGAGCAGTTCTTC | CSVARLGQYNEQFF